This T cell receptor beta chain was retrieved from a study of blood T cell repertoires in COVID-19. Study as a whole: Nucleic acid was either cDNA or gDNA, and it came from T cells, B-cell-depleted T cells, or PBMCs.

CDR1 MNHEY and CDR2 SVGAGI come from the germline V gene. With 10 bases clipped from V and 3 bases from J, the junction kept 8 bases outside the gene matches. This CDR3 comprises 15 residues. The method was immunoSEQ multiplex PCR; TCRdb's version includes in-frame clones alone and lacks a portion of them. Of about 140,000 clones listed, approximately 83% are singletons. V is TRBV6-5 and J is TRBJ2-5; 13 bases line up with TRBD2. The clonotype was recovered from a human donor in a cohort sampled during active COVID-19. Sequenced input: peripheral blood. CDR3 bases: TGTGCCACCAATCCCGGGACTAGCGGGAAAGAGACCCAGTACTTC. This sequence encodes CATNPGTSGKETQYF.